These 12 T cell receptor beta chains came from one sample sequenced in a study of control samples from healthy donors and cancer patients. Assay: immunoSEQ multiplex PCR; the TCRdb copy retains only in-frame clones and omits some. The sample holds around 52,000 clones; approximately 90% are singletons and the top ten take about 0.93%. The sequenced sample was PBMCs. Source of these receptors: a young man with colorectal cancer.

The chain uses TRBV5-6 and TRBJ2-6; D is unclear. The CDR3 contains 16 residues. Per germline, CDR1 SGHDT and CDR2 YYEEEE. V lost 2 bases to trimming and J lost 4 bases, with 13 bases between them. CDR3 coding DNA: TGTGCCAGCAGCTTTGGGCAGGCAGGAGGGGCCAACGTCCTGACTTTC. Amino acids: CASSFGQAGGANVLTF.

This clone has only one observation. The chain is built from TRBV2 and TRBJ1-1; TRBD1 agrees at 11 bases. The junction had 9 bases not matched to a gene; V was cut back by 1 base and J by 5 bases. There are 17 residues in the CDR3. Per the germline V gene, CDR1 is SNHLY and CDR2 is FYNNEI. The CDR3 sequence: CASSEEGTGGAKTEAFF. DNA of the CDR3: TGTGCCAGCAGTGAAGAAGGGACAGGGGGAGCTAAAACTGAAGCTTTCTTT.

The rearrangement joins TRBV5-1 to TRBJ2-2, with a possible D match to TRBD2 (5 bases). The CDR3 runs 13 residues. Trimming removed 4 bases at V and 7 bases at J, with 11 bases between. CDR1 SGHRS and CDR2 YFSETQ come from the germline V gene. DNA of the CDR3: TGCGCCAGCAGCATCCGGGATGTCGGGGAGCTGTTTTTT. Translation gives CASSIRDVGELFF.

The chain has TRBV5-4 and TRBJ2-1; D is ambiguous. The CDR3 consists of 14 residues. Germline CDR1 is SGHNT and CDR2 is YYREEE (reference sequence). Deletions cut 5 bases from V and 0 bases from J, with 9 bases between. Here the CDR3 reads CASSSVGSYNEQFF. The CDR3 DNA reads TGTGCCAGCAGTTCCGTTGGCTCCTACAATGAGCAGTTCTTC.

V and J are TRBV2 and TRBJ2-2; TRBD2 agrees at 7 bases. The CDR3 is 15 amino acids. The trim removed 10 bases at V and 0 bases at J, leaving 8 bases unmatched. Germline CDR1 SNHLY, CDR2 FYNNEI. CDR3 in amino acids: CATPSGGTNTGELFF. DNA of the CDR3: TGTGCCACCCCCTCGGGAGGCACGAACACCGGGGAGCTGTTTTTT.

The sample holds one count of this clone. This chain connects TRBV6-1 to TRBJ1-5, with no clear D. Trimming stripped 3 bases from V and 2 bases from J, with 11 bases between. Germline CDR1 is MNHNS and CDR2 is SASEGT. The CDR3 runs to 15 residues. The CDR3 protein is CASSDRTDGNQPQHF. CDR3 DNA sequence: TGTGCCAGCAGTGATAGGACGGATGGCAATCAGCCCCAGCATTTT.

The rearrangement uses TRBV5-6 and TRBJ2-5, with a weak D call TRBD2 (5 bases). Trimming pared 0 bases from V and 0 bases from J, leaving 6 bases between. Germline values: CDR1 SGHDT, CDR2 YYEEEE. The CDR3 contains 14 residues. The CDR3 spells CASSLVGDQETQYF. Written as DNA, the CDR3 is TGTGCCAGCAGCTTGGTCGGGGACCAAGAGACCCAGTACTTC. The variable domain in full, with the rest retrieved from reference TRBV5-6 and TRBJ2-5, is DAGVTQSPTHLIKTRGQQVTLRCSPKSGHDTVSWYQQALGQGPQFIFQYYEEEERQRGNFPDRFSGHQFPNYSSELNVNALLLGDSALYLCASSLVGDQETQYFGPGTRLLVL.

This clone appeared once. Written as DNA, the CDR3 is TGTGCCACCAGTGATCAAACACCGGGACTAGCGGGGGGGTTAGGGGATACGCAGTATTTT. Amino acid sequence: CATSDQTPGLAGGLGDTQYF. The rearrangement joins TRBV24-1 to TRBJ2-3; 16 nucleotides agree with TRBD2. The CDR3 has 20 residues. After removal of 3 bases from V and 6 bases from J, the junction contained 14 bases not matched to a gene. Per the germline V gene, CDR1 is KGHDR and CDR2 is SFDVKD.

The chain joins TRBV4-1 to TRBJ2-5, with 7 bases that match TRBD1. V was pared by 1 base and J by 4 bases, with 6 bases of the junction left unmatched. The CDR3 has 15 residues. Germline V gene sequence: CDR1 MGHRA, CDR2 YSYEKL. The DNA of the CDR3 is TGCGCCAGCAGCCAAGTTAGGACAGGTAGAGAGACCCAGTACTTC. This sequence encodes CASSQVRTGRETQYF.

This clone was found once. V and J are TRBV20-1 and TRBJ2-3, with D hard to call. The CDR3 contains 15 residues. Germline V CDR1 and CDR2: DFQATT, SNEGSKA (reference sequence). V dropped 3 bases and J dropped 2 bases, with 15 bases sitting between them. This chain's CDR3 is CSASTGFEATDTQYF. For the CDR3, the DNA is TGCAGTGCTAGTACCGGGTTTGAGGCCACAGATACGCAGTATTTT.

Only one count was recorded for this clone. CDR3 sequence (DNA): TGTGCCAGCAGCAACGAGCGGGGGGGCCCAGATACGCAGTATTTT. Translating gives CASSNERGGPDTQYF. The chain couples TRBV6-4 to TRBJ2-3, with 10 bases that match TRBD2. The V gene end was trimmed by 6 bases and the J gene end by 4 bases; junction bases not matched to a gene: 7. The CDR3 is made up of 15 amino acids. Germline-derived CDR1 and CDR2 are MRHNA and SNTAGT.

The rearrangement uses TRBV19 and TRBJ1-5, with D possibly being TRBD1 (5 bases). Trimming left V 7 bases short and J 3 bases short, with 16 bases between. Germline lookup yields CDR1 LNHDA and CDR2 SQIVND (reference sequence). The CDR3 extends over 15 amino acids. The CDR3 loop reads CASTPWGGNNQPQHF. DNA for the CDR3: TGTGCCAGTACCCCCTGGGGCGGAAACAATCAGCCCCAGCATTTT.